The 21 T cell receptor beta chains in this list originate from one sample, sequenced in a study of OX40 agonist ivuxolimab in advanced cancers. The method was immunoSEQ multiplex PCR; TCRdb's version includes in-frame clones alone and lacks a portion of them. The sample consists of roughly 22,000 clones, 86% of them appearing once. The sequenced sample was CD4+ or CD8+ T cells sorted from blood, obtained in a trial of the OX40 agonist ivuxolimab. The receptors derive from an adult with an advanced solid tumor such as melanoma, head and neck, liver or kidney cancer.

The chain carries TRBV28 and TRBJ2-7; 8 bases line up with TRBD2. From germline, CDR1 is MDHEN and CDR2 SYDVKM. The CDR3 has 15 residues. V dropped 2 bases and J dropped 4; count of bases not matched to a gene: 7. The CDR3 nucleotides read TGTGCCAGCAGTTTAATCGCGGGAGGTCGGTACGAGCAGTACTTC. Translation: CASSLIAGGRYEQYF. The full variable domain, rest sourced from reference TRBV28 and TRBJ2-7, is DVKVTQSSRYLVKRTGEKVFLECVQDMDHENMFWYRQDPGLGLRLIYFSYDVKMKEKGDIPEGYSVSREKKERFSLILESASTNQTSMYLCASSLIAGGRYEQYFGPGTRLTVT.

The chain recombines TRBV9 with TRBJ1-2; perhaps TRBD1 as D (5 bases). Germline CDR1 reads SGDLS; CDR2 reads YYNGEE. Trimming cost V 4 bases and J 4 bases, with 11 bases left between them. The CDR3 spans 13 residues. CDR3 coding DNA: TGTGCCAGCAGCCCCCTCGACAGCTATGGCTACACCTTC. This codes for CASSPLDSYGYTF.

CDR3 loop: CASSQDSGGGGSYNEQFF. The CDR3 DNA reads TGCGCCAGCAGCCAAGATTCAGGAGGAGGAGGCTCCTACAATGAGCAGTTCTTC. The chain has TRBV4-1 and TRBJ2-1, with a possible D match to TRBD2 (5 bases). Deletions cut 0 bases from V and 0 bases from J, with 15 bases between. The V gene's germline CDR1 is MGHRA and CDR2 YSYEKL. The CDR3 extends over 18 amino acids.

The J gene is TRBJ1-1, the V gene TRBV7-9, with 7 bases matching TRBD1. The V and J ends lost 4 bases and 5 bases, in that order; junction bases with no gene match: 10. CDR3 length: 15 amino acids. Germline CDR1 and CDR2: SEHNR and FQNEAQ (reference sequence). CDR3 in amino acids: CASSSFTGTDTEAFF. DNA for the CDR3: TGTGCCAGCAGCTCGTTTACCGGGACAGATACTGAAGCTTTCTTT. Using reference TRBV7-9 and TRBJ1-1 for the parts outside the CDR3, the full variable domain is DTGVSQNPRHKITKRGQNVTFRCDPISEHNRLYWYRQTLGQGPEFLTYFQNEAQLEKSRLLSDRFSAERPKGSFSTLEIQRTEQGDSAMYLCASSSFTGTDTEAFFGQGTRLTVV.

This clone qualifies as medium-sized. In the same sample, other DNA sequences code for this CDR3. V and J are TRBV19 and TRBJ2-7; D remains unclear. Germline V gene lookup returns CDR1 LNHDA and CDR2 SQIVND (reference sequence). Trimming shortened V by 1 base and J by 0 bases, and 4 bases separated the two germline ends. This CDR3 contains 13 residues. The CDR3 DNA reads as TGTGCCAGTAGTATAGGACACTCCTACGAGCAGTACTTC. This encodes CASSIGHSYEQYF.

The rearrangement links TRBV28 to TRBJ2-1, with D tentatively TRBD2 (6 bases). The germline CDR1 and CDR2 sequences are MDHEN and SYDVKM. This CDR3 has 15 residues. V lost 5 bases and J 3 bases, leaving 14 bases between the germline ends. The CDR3 DNA follows: TGTGCCAGCAGTCACATGGGGGGACTCTACAATGAGCAGTTCTTC. Translation gives CASSHMGGLYNEQFF.

This sequence joins TRBV13 and TRBJ2-3, with D perhaps matching TRBD2 (6 bases). The CDR3 is 14 amino acids. Germline-derived CDR1 and CDR2 are PRHDT and FYEKMQ (reference sequence). V was trimmed by 4 bases and J by 3 bases, leaving 11 bases between them. CDR3 nucleotides: TGTGCCAGCAGCTGGGACTTAGAGACAGATACGCAGTATTTT. Protein sequence: CASSWDLETDTQYF.

This clone occurred once. This chain links TRBV6-5 with TRBJ1-2; D is unclear. The V and J ends lost 7 bases and 2 bases respectively, with 14 bases between them. The CDR3 is 14 residues long. The germline gives CDR1 MNHEY, CDR2 SVGAGI. CDR3 region: CASKTASSNYGYTF. The CDR3, as DNA: TGTGCCAGCAAAACAGCCAGTTCAAACTATGGCTACACCTTC.

This chain uses TRBV7-3 with TRBJ2-1, with D possibly being TRBD1 or TRBD2 (6 bases each). V gave up 3 bases and J gave up 3 bases, with 18 bases separating them. This CDR3 region has 17 residues. Per germline, CDR1 SGHTA and CDR2 FQGTGA. Written as DNA, the CDR3 is TGTGCCAGCAGCTTGGGACATGGGGGAGGCTACTACAATGAGCAGTTCTTC. Residues: CASSLGHGGGYYNEQFF.

The chain joins TRBV9 to TRBJ2-2, with D hard to call. V lost 0 bases and J 5 bases, leaving 8 bases between the germline ends. The CDR3 runs 14 residues. CDR1 SGDLS and CDR2 YYNGEE come from the germline V gene. Here the CDR3 DNA reads TGTGCCAGCAGCGTAGCTACGAGGACCGGGGAGCTGTTTTTT. It is translated as CASSVATRTGELFF.

The chain links TRBV11-3 to TRBJ2-7; D is perhaps TRBD1 (6 bases). The V and J ends lost 5 bases and 1 base respectively, with 9 bases between them. The germline V gene has CDR1 SGHNT and CDR2 YENEEA. The CDR3 sequence is 13 residues long. The CDR3 loop is CASSLDRSYEQYF. DNA for the CDR3: TGTGCCAGCAGCCTTGACAGGTCCTACGAGCAGTACTTC.

This clone is large in the sample. V gene TRBV27 combines with J gene TRBJ1-2; 8 positions match TRBD1. The CDR3 has 16 amino acids. Germline V gene data show CDR1 as MNHEY and CDR2 as SMNVEV (reference sequence). V was clipped by 6 bases and J by 3 bases; unmatched bases: 12. CDR3 region: CASSENPTGQDYGYTF. In DNA form, the CDR3 reads TGTGCCAGCAGCGAAAACCCTACGGGACAGGACTATGGCTACACCTTC.

The chain is built from TRBV9 and TRBJ1-1; 10 positions match TRBD1. V trimming: 0 bases; J trimming: 11 bases; junction bases outside the gene matches: 7. The germline gives CDR1 SGDLS, CDR2 YYNGEE. The length of the CDR3 is 14 residues. CDR3 bases: TGTGCCAGCAGCGTAGAGGGACAGGGGCGCTTGGCTTTCTTT. Encoded protein: CASSVEGQGRLAFF. Together with reference TRBV9 and TRBJ1-1, the CDR3 gives the full variable domain: DSGVTQTPKHLITATGQRVTLRCSPRSGDLSVYWYQQSLDQGLQFLIQYYNGEERAKGNILERFSAQQFPDLHSELNLSSLELGDSALYFCASSVEGQGRLAFFGQGTRLTVV.

V is TRBV4-1 and J is TRBJ2-1, with unresolved D. The CDR3 loop spans 11 amino acids. Per the germline V gene, CDR1 is MGHRA and CDR2 is YSYEKL. V lost 5 bases and J 3 bases, leaving 2 bases between the germline ends. CDR3 residues: CASSDYNEQFF. CDR3 DNA: TGCGCCAGCAGCGACTACAATGAGCAGTTCTTC.

The chain combines TRBV7-9 with TRBJ2-7; D is possibly TRBD2 (7 bases). The CDR3 loop spans 15 amino acids. V gave up 4 bases and J gave up 4 bases, with 17 bases separating them. CDR1 is SEHNR, CDR2 FQNEAQ, per germline (reference sequence). As DNA, the CDR3 is TGTGCCAGCAGCTCCCCGGGGGGCGCGGGGTACGAGCAGTACTTC. It translates to CASSSPGGAGYEQYF.

The chain employs TRBV7-3 and TRBJ2-7; D is uncertain. Germline V lookup: CDR1 SGHTA, CDR2 FQGTGA. The CDR3 has 14 amino acids. Trimming took off 5 bases at V and 6 bases at J, with 17 bases between the two ends. The CDR3 DNA sequence: TGTGCCAGCAGCCCAACCGGTCGAGAACTCGAGCAGTACTTC. Translating it yields CASSPTGRELEQYF.

The chain uses TRBV2 and TRBJ1-1; D is undetermined. The CDR3 loop spans 13 amino acids. CDR1 is SNHLY and CDR2 is FYNNEI in the germline V gene. The V end lost 8 bases, the J end lost 1 base, and 11 bases lay between the germline ends. This CDR3 reads CASLSGANTEAFF. The CDR3 coding sequence is TGTGCCAGCTTGTCGGGTGCGAACACTGAAGCTTTCTTT.

The chain links TRBV28 to TRBJ2-1, with TRBD1 as a possible D gene (5 bases). Trimming stripped 4 bases from V and 12 bases from J, with 13 bases between. Germline CDR1 reads MDHEN; CDR2 reads SYDVKM. CDR3 length equals 12 residues. CDR3 sequence (DNA): TGTGCCAGCAGTTCGTGGGGCTCTGGGCAGTTCTTC. Translated, it gives CASSSWGSGQFF.

CDR3 DNA: TGTGCCAGCAGCTCCCGACTAGCGGGTGGGTACAATGAGCAGTTCTTC. It translates to CASSSRLAGGYNEQFF. The chain carries TRBV11-3 and TRBJ2-1, with 10 bases that match TRBD2. CDR1 is SGHNT, CDR2 YENEEA, per germline. J was trimmed by 4 bases and V by 4 bases; bases with no gene match: 7. The CDR3 has 16 amino acids.

This clone has a single count. This rearrangement joins TRBV4-3 to TRBJ2-1; D unresolved. The CDR3 spans 14 residues. V lost 0 bases, J lost 4 bases, and 7 bases lay in between. Germline CDR1 reads LGHNA; CDR2 reads YSLEER. The CDR3 here is CASSQDRTYNEQFF. CDR3 DNA sequence: TGCGCCAGCAGCCAAGATCGGACGTACAATGAGCAGTTCTTC.

A single count supports this clone. V usage is TRBV9 and J usage is TRBJ2-1; D possibly corresponds to TRBD1 (6 bases). Between the trimmed V and J ends, which lost 0 bases and 5 bases, there was a span of 12 bases. The CDR3 runs 15 residues. Germline CDR1 is SGDLS and CDR2 is YYNGEE. The CDR3 nucleotides are TGTGCCAGCAGCGTAGCAGGGGCACTGGACAATGAGCAGTTCTTC. Translating gives CASSVAGALDNEQFF.